These T cell receptor beta chains were read from a single sample in a study of CD8+CD57+ T cells in acquired aplastic anemia. TCRdb called the reads again in MiXCR, with one record for every CDR3 protein. The sample comprises roughly 250,000 distinct CDR3 sequences, roughly 80% of which are singletons, and roughly 42% rests with the top ten. Sequencing was carried out using sorted CD4+, CD8+, or CD8+CD57+ T cells (not recorded which) from PBMCs. The receptors were sampled from a human donor with aplastic anemia. Each CDR3 is given with its conserved first and last residue. D genes are given only for firm matches. Clone size is stated in some rows and not others, as once, few, many or a class when expanded.

V gene,J gene,D gene,clone size,CDR3 protein,CDR3 DNA
TRBV11-3,TRBJ2-3,-,-,CASSFEVTGTQYF,TGTGCCAGCAGCTTCGAGGTGACAGGTACGCAGTATTTT
TRBV11-3,TRBJ2-1,-,-,CASSVGRIHEQFF,TGTGCCAGCAGTGTAGGGCGGATACATGAGCAGTTCTTC
TRBV9,TRBJ1-5,-,-,CASSARVHIAPPHF,TGTGCCAGCAGCGCCCGGGTCCACATTGCGCCACCTCATTTT
TRBV7-3,TRBJ2-2,-,-,CASTRERGTEELFF,TGTGCCAGCACCAGAGAGAGGGGTACCGAGGAGCTGTTTTTT
TRBV5-6,TRBJ2-7,TRBD1,-,CASSLGTGVGLYEQYF,TGTGCCAGCAGCCTGGGTACAGGGGTGGGGCTCTACGAGCAGTACTTC
TRBV7-7,TRBJ2-1,-,-,CASSSTGANEQYFF,TGTGCCAGCAGCAGCACAGGAGCAAACGAGCAGTACTTCTTC
TRBV7-9,TRBJ2-3,-,-,CASSISPGDDSQDTQYF,TGTGCCAGCAGCATATCTCCCGGGGACGATTCGCAAGATACGCAGTATTTT
TRBV7-6,TRBJ2-3,TRBD2,-,CASSSAGGQYTNQF,TGTGCCAGCAGCTCCGCGGGAGGACAGTATACCAATCAGTTT
TRBV29-1,TRBJ2-1,-,-,CSVDGGSTYNEQFF,TGCAGCGTTGATGGGGGTTCGACCTACAATGAGCAGTTCTTC
TRBV7-3,TRBJ2-3,-,-,CASSAGTGTQYF,TGTGCCAGCAGCGCCGGTACAGGGACGCAGTATTTC
TRBV7-2,TRBJ2-3,-,-,CGSSLEGGTDTQYF,TGTGGCAGCAGCTTAGAGGGAGGTACAGATACGCAGTATTTT
TRBV20-1,TRBJ2-3,-,-,CSAREGRTDTDTQYF,TGCAGTGCTAGAGAAGGCAGAACCGACACAGATACGCAGTATTTT
TRBV9,TRBJ2-5,-,-,CASSSGSTSRDFQYF,TGTGCCAGCAGTTCAGGGTCGACTTCGCGAGATTTTCAGTACTTC
TRBV6-5,TRBJ2-7,TRBD1,-,CASSWGTGVNYEQYF,TGTGCCAGCAGTTGGGGGACAGGTGTTAATTACGAGCAGTACTTC
TRBV7-9,TRBJ2-3,-,-,CASEVREREDTQYF,TGTGCCAGCGAAGTTCGAGAAAGGGAGGATACCCAGTATTTT
TRBV5-6,TRBJ1-1,-,once,CASIRPRGHTVSRTEAFF,TGTGCCAGCATCAGGCCGCGTGGGCACACAGTTTCGAGGACTGAAGCTTTCTTT
TRBV19,TRBJ1-1,-,-,CASSEGHGVSEAFF,TGTGCCAGTAGCGAAGGACACGGAGTCTCTGAAGCTTTCTTC
TRBV7-8,TRBJ1-2,-,-,CASSRDRGPAADYGYTF,TGTGCCAGCAGCAGAGACAGAGGGCCCGCGGCAGACTATGGCTACACCTTC
TRBV15,TRBJ2-3,TRBD2,-,CASSIAGHPDTQYF,TGTGCCAGCAGCATAGCGGGTCATCCCGATACGCAGTATTTT